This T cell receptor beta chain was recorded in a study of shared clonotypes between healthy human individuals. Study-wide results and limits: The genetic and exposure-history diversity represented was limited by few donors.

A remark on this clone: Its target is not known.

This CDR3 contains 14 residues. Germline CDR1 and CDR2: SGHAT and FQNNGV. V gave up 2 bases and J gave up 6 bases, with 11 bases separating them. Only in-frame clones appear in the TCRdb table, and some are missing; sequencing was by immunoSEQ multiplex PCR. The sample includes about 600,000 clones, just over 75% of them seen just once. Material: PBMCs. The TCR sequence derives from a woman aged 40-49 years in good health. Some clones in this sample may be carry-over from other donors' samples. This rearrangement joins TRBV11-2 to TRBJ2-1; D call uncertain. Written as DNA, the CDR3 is TGTGCCAGCAGCTTACCAGCGCTATCCAATGAGCAGTTCTTC. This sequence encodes CASSLPALSNEQFF.